Listed below are T cell receptor beta chains from one sample, sequenced in a study of OX40 agonist ivuxolimab in advanced cancers. Only in-frame clones appear in the TCRdb table, and some are missing; sequencing was by immunoSEQ multiplex PCR. The repertoire holds some 81,000 clones, with around four fifths as singletons. The specimen comprised CD4+ or CD8+ T cells sorted from blood, sampled in a trial of the OX40 agonist ivuxolimab. The receptor source for this set is an adult with an advanced solid tumor such as melanoma, head and neck, liver or kidney cancer. Both conserved end residues are part of each CDR3. A D gene is named only where the DNA matches it firmly. Some rows mark clone size as missing; the rest say once, few, many or name a class of expanded clone.

TRBV19	NA	NA	TRBJ1-3	CASSPRTGNTIYF	TGTGCCAGTAGTCCACGGACAGGAAACACCATATATTTT
TRBV11-3	TRBD1	NA	TRBJ2-6	CASSPRQGATGANVLTF	TGTGCCAGCAGCCCAAGACAGGGGGCGACTGGGGCCAACGTCCTGACTTTC
TRBV28	TRBD1	NA	TRBJ1-1	CASSLWGQGTEAFF	TGTGCCAGCAGTTTGTGGGGACAGGGGACTGAAGCTTTCTTT
TRBV5-1	NA	NA	TRBJ2-7	CASSADGQPYEQYF	TGCGCCAGCAGCGCCGATGGACAGCCCTACGAGCAGTACTTC
TRBV20-1	TRBD1	few	TRBJ2-7	CSATTGDEQYF	TGCAGTGCAACTACAGGGGACGAGCAGTACTTC
TRBV6-5	TRBD1	NA	TRBJ2-2	CASRPGQGASGELFF	TGTGCCAGCAGGCCGGGACAGGGGGCCTCCGGGGAGCTGTTTTTT
TRBV6-1	TRBD1	NA	TRBJ1-5	CASSELDRGLQPQHF	TGTGCCAGCAGTGAACTGGACAGGGGGCTTCAGCCCCAGCATTTT
TRBV7-9	TRBD2	NA	TRBJ2-3	CASSPGTSGGTDTQYF	TGTGCCAGCAGCCCCGGGACTAGCGGGGGGACAGATACGCAGTATTTT
TRBV19	NA	NA	TRBJ2-2	CASQPGTANTGELFF	TGTGCCAGTCAACCGGGGACGGCGAACACCGGGGAGCTGTTTTTT
TRBV4-2	NA	NA	TRBJ2-4	CASSQAYEENIQYF	TGTGCCAGCAGCCAAGCGTACGAGGAAAACATTCAGTACTTC
TRBV4-1	NA	NA	TRBJ2-7	CASSQDRFPGAYEQYF	TGCGCCAGCAGCCAAGATCGCTTCCCAGGCGCCTACGAGCAGTACTTC
TRBV6-5	NA	NA	TRBJ1-1	CASTNEKNTEAFF	TGTGCCAGCACCAACGAGAAGAACACTGAAGCTTTCTTT
TRBV2	TRBD1	NA	TRBJ1-2	CASSPRQGSDGYTF	TGTGCCAGCAGTCCCAGACAGGGGAGCGATGGCTACACCTTC
TRBV6-6	TRBD2	NA	TRBJ2-7	CASSGTSGAYEQYF	TGTGCCAGCAGCGGGACTAGCGGGGCCTACGAGCAGTACTTC
TRBV5-1	NA	NA	TRBJ1-4	CASSSDSPNEKLFF	TGCGCCAGCAGCTCCGACAGCCCGAATGAAAAACTGTTTTTT
TRBV28	NA	NA	TRBJ2-1	CATQGGMSYNEQFF	TGTGCCACCCAAGGGGGTATGTCCTACAATGAGCAGTTCTTC
TRBV6-1	NA	NA	TRBJ2-7	CASRVGPGIPYEQYF	TGTGCCAGCAGGGTGGGACCTGGGATCCCGTACGAGCAGTACTTC
TRBV5-6	TRBD1	once	TRBJ2-1	CASSLTQGELFYEQFF	TGTGCCAGCAGCTTGACACAGGGGGAACTCTTTTATGAGCAGTTCTTC
TRBV18	NA	once	TRBJ1-3	CASSPGGSSGNTIYF	TGTGCCAGCTCACCCGGGGGTTCCTCTGGAAACACCATATATTTT
TRBV2	TRBD1	NA	TRBJ1-4	CASSMTGSKLFF	TGTGCCAGCAGTATGACAGGGTCTAAACTGTTTTTT
TRBV2	NA	once	TRBJ2-3	CASSEAGGTDTQYF	TGTGCCAGCAGTGAAGCCGGGGGCACAGATACGCAGTATTTT
TRBV4-2	NA	NA	TRBJ1-5	CASSQEWLSNQPQHF	TGTGCCAGCAGCCAAGAGTGGCTTAGCAATCAGCCCCAGCATTTT
TRBV21-1	NA	NA	TRBJ1-1	CASSKSNPITPPSNTEAFF	TGTGCCAGCAGCAAATCCAACCCCATTACTCCACCTTCGAACACTGAAGCTTTCTTT
TRBV28	NA	NA	TRBJ2-7	CASSLVGVYEQYF	TGTGCCAGCAGTCTGGTAGGGGTCTACGAGCAGTACTTC
TRBV11-3	TRBD2	once	TRBJ2-3	CASSPAGEDTQYF	TGTGCCAGCAGCCCGGCGGGGGAAGATACGCAGTATTTT
TRBV4-3	TRBD2	NA	TRBJ2-2	CASSQASGRITGELFF	TGCGCCAGCAGCCAAGCTAGCGGGAGAATAACCGGGGAGCTGTTTTTT
TRBV29-1	TRBD2	NA	TRBJ2-1	CSVGVAGAVGGQFF	TGCAGCGTTGGGGTAGCGGGAGCCGTAGGGGGGCAGTTCTTC
TRBV4-1	NA	few	TRBJ2-7	CASSQGLALYEQYF	TGCGCCAGCAGCCAAGGGCTAGCGTTGTACGAGCAGTACTTC
TRBV7-8	NA	NA	TRBJ2-2	CASSSHEELFF	TGTGCCAGCAGCTCCCACGAAGAGCTGTTTTTT
TRBV5-1	NA	NA	TRBJ2-3	CASGAGPGTDTQYF	TGCGCCAGCGGGGCAGGGCCCGGTACAGATACGCAGTATTTT
TRBV4-1	NA	once	TRBJ1-2	CASSPYGTSGYTF	TGCGCCAGCAGCCCCTACGGGACGAGTGGCTACACCTTC
TRBV2	TRBD1	NA	TRBJ1-2	CASSERGQGGYTF	TGTGCCAGCAGTGAAAGGGGGCAGGGTGGCTACACCTTC
TRBV28	NA	NA	TRBJ1-5	CASTYLIGREGDQPQHF	TGTGCCAGCACTTACTTAATTGGCAGGGAAGGGGATCAGCCCCAGCATTTT
TRBV27	TRBD1	once	TRBJ1-5	CATAGTSGTGGHQPQHF	TGTGCCACCGCAGGGACCTCCGGGACAGGGGGCCATCAGCCCCAGCATTTT
TRBV7-2	NA	once	TRBJ2-1	CASRFQGGNEQFF	TGTGCCAGCAGATTTCAGGGGGGGAATGAGCAGTTCTTC
TRBV6-6	TRBD1	NA	TRBJ1-3	CASSYSTGGSGNTIYF	TGTGCCAGCAGTTACTCGACAGGGGGCTCTGGAAACACCATATATTTT
TRBV19	TRBD2	NA	TRBJ2-2	CASSIMPTSGNTGELFF	TGTGCCAGTAGTATAATGCCGACTAGCGGAAACACCGGGGAGCTGTTTTTT
TRBV2	TRBD1	NA	TRBJ2-7	CASSQESWTGYEQYF	TGTGCCAGCAGCCAAGAATCTTGGACAGGGTACGAGCAGTACTTC
TRBV7-9	NA	NA	TRBJ1-3	CASSRPTGYGNTIYF	TGTGCCAGCAGCCGACCAACAGGGTATGGAAACACCATATATTTT
TRBV7-7	NA	NA	TRBJ2-3	CASSLAEADTQYF	TGTGCTAGCAGCTTAGCCGAGGCAGATACGCAGTATTTT
TRBV14	NA	NA	TRBJ2-7	CASSVGISYEQYF	TGTGCCAGCAGCGTAGGTATCTCCTACGAGCAGTACTTC
TRBV29-1	NA	NA	TRBJ2-1	CSGRKENEQFF	TGCAGCGGGAGGAAAGAAAATGAGCAGTTCTTC
TRBV6-1	NA	NA	TRBJ2-7	CASSLGRINSYEQYF	TGTGCCAGCAGTTTAGGCCGCATCAACTCCTACGAGCAGTACTTT
TRBV21-1	NA	few	TRBJ2-1	CASSSGSPRDEQFF	TGTGCCAGCAGCTCCGGGTCCCCGAGGGATGAGCAGTTCTTC
TRBV18	NA	few	TRBJ1-1	CASSLGFDTEAFF	TGTGCCAGCTCATTAGGGTTTGACACTGAAGCTTTCTTT
TRBV18	NA	few	TRBJ1-1	CASSPDGTNTEAFF	TGTGCCAGCTCACCGGACGGAACGAACACTGAAGCTTTCTTT
TRBV9	NA	few	TRBJ1-2	CASSVEFGRHGYTF	TGTGCCAGCAGCGTAGAGTTCGGGAGACATGGCTACACCTTC
TRBV27	TRBD1	NA	TRBJ1-4	CASSPLGEGQGGEKLFF	TGTGCCAGCAGCCCGTTAGGGGAGGGACAGGGAGGAGAAAAACTGTTTTTT
TRBV7-9	TRBD1	many	TRBJ2-7	CASSSPLDRVEQYF	TGTGCCAGCAGCTCCCCTCTGGACAGGGTCGAGCAGTACTTC
TRBV11-2	TRBD1	NA	TRBJ1-6	CASREQGGRSPLHF	TGTGCCAGCAGGGAACAGGGGGGAAGGTCACCCCTCCACTTT
TRBV6-1	NA	NA	TRBJ1-4	CASSLRRAANEKLFF	TGTGCCAGCAGCCTCCGACGGGCGGCTAATGAAAAACTGTTTTTT
TRBV2	NA	NA	TRBJ2-1	CASSKDNYNEQFF	TGTGCCAGCAGTAAGGACAACTACAATGAGCAGTTCTTC
TRBV5-4	TRBD2	NA	TRBJ2-1	CATQGLAGGSSYNEQFF	TGTGCCACTCAGGGACTAGCGGGAGGTAGCTCCTACAATGAGCAGTTCTTC
TRBV7-6	TRBD2	NA	TRBJ2-1	CASSLKGGSSYNEQFF	TGTGCCAGCAGCTTAAAGGGAGGGAGCTCCTACAATGAGCAGTTCTTC
TRBV2	NA	medium-sized	TRBJ1-3	CASRGSIGNTIYF	TGTGCCAGCAGGGGGTCAATTGGAAACACCATATATTTT
TRBV6-1	NA	once	TRBJ2-7	CASSRDFYEQYF	TGTGCCAGCAGTAGGGATTTCTACGAGCAGTACTTC
TRBV6-5	NA	NA	TRBJ1-1	CASSYDEGNTEAFF	TGTGCCAGCAGTTACGACGAAGGGAACACTGAAGCTTTCTTT
TRBV7-3	TRBD2	NA	TRBJ2-1	CASSLRTSGHNEQFF	TGTGCCAGCAGCTTGAGGACTAGCGGGCACAATGAGCAGTTCTTC
TRBV15	NA	NA	TRBJ1-4	CATSRGGAVTNEKLFF	TGTGCCACCAGCAGAGGTGGGGCCGTGACTAATGAAAAACTGTTTTTT
TRBV7-5	NA	NA	TRBJ2-7	CARSSVGGGYEQYF	TGTGCCAGAAGCTCAGTGGGGGGTGGGTACGAGCAGTACTTC